This T cell receptor beta chain was obtained from a study of blood T cell repertoires in COVID-19. The germline V gene encodes CDR1 SGHNT and CDR2 YYREEE (reference sequence). The CDR3 runs 15 residues. V shed 2 bases and J 5 bases; nucleotides not matched to a gene: 9. Libraries were prepared by immunoSEQ multiplex PCR; TCRdb keeps only in-frame clonotypes and omits some of them. The sample holds about 250,000 clones; roughly four fifths are singletons and the top ten take around 5%. Someone with COVID-19 had been met by exposed participants within 2 weeks before study entry. The sample taken for sequencing was PBMCs or T cells enriched from blood (not recorded which). The chain joins TRBV5-4 to TRBJ2-7; 8 bases map to TRBD2. The TCR sequence derives from a man aged 40-55 years who had been exposed to COVID-19. The CDR3 DNA reads TGTGCCAGCAGCTTAGGGGGTAGCGGGATCAACGAGCAGTACTTC. Residues: CASSLGGSGINEQYF.